This T cell receptor beta chain was identified in a study of blood T cell repertoires in COVID-19. For the study at large: From the United States, Italy and Spain came samples of acute and convalescent COVID-19. PBMCs, B-cell-depleted T cells, or T cells provided the cDNA or gDNA that made up the material.

The cohort comprised adults aged roughly 18 to 95 years residing in about two dozen US areas. Participants had their cohort set by participant-reported clinical history. Clones were read by immunoSEQ multiplex PCR, and TCRdb kept only the in-frame ones, dropping some. This repertoire shows a few hundred thousand clones, more than 75% found once; its top ten account for about 4%. The CDR3 length is 17 residues. The ends were cut back, 5 bases at V and 4 bases at J, with 23 bases in the middle. CDR1 is KGHSH and CDR2 is LQKENI in the germline V gene. The source material was PBMCs or T cells enriched from blood (not recorded which). The rearrangement links TRBV18 to TRBJ1-1; D is uncertain. The receptor's source is a man aged 30 to 39 with acute COVID-19. The CDR3 loop reads CASSIREGLQSVTEAFF. The CDR3 DNA reads TGTGCCAGCTCAATACGAGAAGGACTGCAGTCAGTCACTGAAGCTTTCTTT.